The T cell receptor beta chain described here comes from a study of blood T cells in healthy people across ages. The study's findings and limits: Naive CD4+ cell counts and diversity both ran higher in long-lived than in aged donors. Older age coincided with a roughly linear decline in TCR beta diversity per million T cells.

With a J-beta primer mix and a sample-barcoded 5' primer, a second PCR ran about 7 to 12 cycles. Each cDNA molecule carried a tag from a template-switch adaptor that contained 12 random nucleotides. TCRdb independently ran MiXCR on the 5' RACE reads; one entry per CDR3 protein. The top ten hold over 6.5% of the sample, which has about 1.4 million distinct CDR3 sequences, approximately 59% seen once. CDR1 MNHEY and CDR2 SMNVEV come from the germline V gene (reference sequence). This CDR3 spans 17 amino acids. V lost 4 bases, J lost 4 bases, and 14 bases stayed unmatched. This clonotype was seen a handful of times. Its antigen is not identified. Approximately 10 milliliters was the volume of peripheral blood drawn from each donor.

What was sequenced was blood. The chain recombines TRBV27 with TRBJ1-2, with 8 bases that match TRBD1. The clonotype originates from a man younger than 35 in good health. In DNA, the CDR3 is TGTGCCAGCAGTTCCCAAGACCTCAGGGGGCGAAGCTATGGCTACACCTTC. Translation gives CASSSQDLRGRSYGYTF.